The next 18 T cell receptor beta chains were all read from a single sample in a study of blood T cell repertoires in COVID-19. Some clones are missing from TCRdb's copy, which holds only in-frame ones; the method was immunoSEQ multiplex PCR. The table includes fewer than 75,000 clones, 60% to 85% detected once. Sequenced: peripheral blood. Receptors were obtained from a man in his sixties with acute or convalescent COVID-19.

The chain carries TRBV15 and TRBJ1-2; D gene ambiguous. The CDR3 has 14 amino acids. Trimming took 0 bases from V and 3 from J, leaving 8 bases between them. Germline V gene data show CDR1 as LNHNV and CDR2 as YYDKDF (reference sequence). For the CDR3, the DNA is TGTGCCACCAGCAGAGATACGGCGGACTATGGCTACACCTTC. Translation: CATSRDTADYGYTF.

The rearrangement uses TRBV19 and TRBJ2-6; 8 bases fit TRBD1. CDR3 length: 18 amino acids. Germline loops: CDR1 LNHDA, CDR2 SQIVND (reference sequence). Unmatched junction bases numbered 11, after V lost 7 bases and J lost 0 bases. Here the CDR3 reads CASTPFGQGFSGANVLTF. In DNA form, the CDR3 reads TGTGCCAGTACCCCTTTCGGACAGGGCTTCTCTGGGGCCAACGTCCTGACTTTC.

In its sample, this clone was seen once. The V and J genes are TRBV27 and TRBJ1-2; tentatively, D is TRBD1 (5 bases). Trimming cost V 5 bases and J 3 bases, with 13 bases left between them. The CDR3 has 14 amino acids. Germline V gene lookup returns CDR1 MNHEY and CDR2 SMNVEV (reference sequence). CDR3: CASSIIQGYYGYTF. The CDR3 coding sequence is TGTGCCAGCAGTATTATCCAGGGCTACTATGGCTACACCTTC.

The rearrangement uses TRBV18 and TRBJ1-5, with D possibly TRBD1 on 5 matching bases. The CDR3 is made up of 18 amino acids. V was cut by 4 bases and J by 2 bases, with 21 bases left in between. Per germline, CDR1 KGHSH and CDR2 LQKENI. CDR3 loop: CASSRLAPGGIGNQPQHF. DNA for the CDR3: TGTGCCAGCTCACGTCTCGCCCCCGGGGGTATCGGCAATCAGCCCCAGCATTTT.

The table lists this clone with a count of one. The chain carries TRBV11-2 and TRBJ1-6, with a weak D call TRBD1 (6 bases). Germline CDR1 is SGHAT and CDR2 is FQNNGV. V was clipped by 0 bases and J by 7 bases, with 16 bases between them. The CDR3 has 17 residues. This chain's CDR3 is CASSLDRLGGWNSPLHF. Here the CDR3 DNA reads TGTGCCAGCAGCTTAGATCGTCTAGGGGGTTGGAATTCACCCCTCCACTTT.

The V and J genes are TRBV5-1 and TRBJ1-3, with a possible D match to TRBD1 (6 bases). V was cut by 2 bases and J by 0 bases, with 15 bases left in between. CDR3 length: 17 amino acids. CDR1 and CDR2 (germline): SGHRS, YFSETQ. CDR3 coding DNA: TGCGCCAGCAGCTTTTCCGGACAGCCGTCCTCTGGAAACACCATATATTTT. Protein: CASSFSGQPSSGNTIYF.

This sequence joins TRBV6-4 and TRBJ1-1, with 8 bases lining up with TRBD1. Trimming cost V 6 bases and J 4 bases; bases outside gene matches: 19. The CDR3 spans 18 residues. CDR1 and CDR2 (germline): MRHNA, SNTAGT. The CDR3: CASSALSPARGRLTEAFF. CDR3 DNA: TGTGCCAGCAGCGCCCTATCCCCGGCCAGGGGGCGACTCACTGAAGCTTTCTTT.

The chain links TRBV18 to TRBJ2-5, with a tentative D call TRBD2 (6 bases). Germline V gives CDR1 KGHSH, CDR2 LQKENI. The ends were cut back, 8 bases at V and 5 bases at J, with 18 bases in the middle. This CDR3 spans 14 amino acids. The CDR3 spells CASTQRREDETQYF. In DNA, the CDR3 is TGTGCCAGCACCCAGAGGAGGGAGGACGAGACCCAGTACTTC.

The V and J genes are TRBV6-1 and TRBJ2-7; D may be TRBD1 (6 bases). This CDR3 contains 14 residues. The germline gives CDR1 MNHNS, CDR2 SASEGT. V was pared by 3 bases and J by 2 bases, with 11 bases between. The CDR3 region is CASSDKTGPYEQYF. As DNA, the CDR3 is TGTGCCAGCAGTGATAAGACAGGTCCCTACGAGCAGTACTTC.

The chain employs TRBV7-3 and TRBJ2-1; TRBD2 is a possible D gene (7 bases). This CDR3 spans 16 amino acids. Germline loops: CDR1 SGHTA, CDR2 FQGTGA. V was cut by 0 bases and J by 4 bases, with 13 bases left in between. CDR3 in amino acids: CASSLTGGLSYNEQFF. CDR3 sequence (DNA): TGTGCCAGCAGCTTAACAGGGGGACTATCATACAATGAGCAGTTCTTC.

The rearrangement uses TRBV2 and TRBJ2-3; the match to TRBD1 covers 10 bases. Germline V CDR1 and CDR2: SNHLY, FYNNEI. The CDR3 is made up of 14 amino acids. V trimming: 7 bases; J trimming: 1 base; junction bases outside the gene matches: 2. CDR3 in amino acids: CASTDRGRTDTQYF. CDR3 sequence (DNA): TGTGCCAGCACTGACAGGGGGCGCACAGATACGCAGTATTTT.

The chain links TRBV5-6 to TRBJ1-3; maybe TRBD1 (5 bases). From germline, CDR1 is SGHDT and CDR2 YYEEEE. V was trimmed by 1 base and J by 3 bases, leaving 8 bases between them. This CDR3 is built from 14 residues. CDR3 nucleotide sequence: TGTGCCAGCAGCTTGATCGACAGTGGAAACACCATATATTTT. It is translated as CASSLIDSGNTIYF.

V usage is TRBV29-1 and J usage is TRBJ1-1; unclear D gene. V was cut by 7 bases and J by 0 bases, with 12 bases left in between. From germline, CDR1 is SQVTM and CDR2 ANQGSEA. This CDR3 is 13 amino acids long. DNA of the CDR3: TGCAGCGCTTTCAGTCAGGTGAACACTGAAGCTTTCTTT. Its protein product is CSAFSQVNTEAFF.

The chain links TRBV2 to TRBJ1-4; 7 nucleotides agree with TRBD1. The CDR3 spans 14 residues. CDR1 SNHLY and CDR2 FYNNEI come from the germline V gene. The V segment lost 6 bases and the J segment 8 bases; nucleotides outside the gene matches: 9. DNA of the CDR3: TGTGCCAGCAGAGAGAAAAGGGGGCAAGAAAAACTGTTTTTT. Encoded protein: CASREKRGQEKLFF.

The chain carries TRBV19 and TRBJ1-2; D not resolved. The CDR3 length is 16 residues. CDR1 is LNHDA and CDR2 is SQIVND in the germline V gene (reference sequence). The V end lost 5 bases, the J end lost 4 bases, and 20 bases lay between the germline ends. CDR3 DNA: TGTGCCAGTAGTCCCCAGGACTATCGGAGGGTCTATGGCTACACCTTC. Translated, it gives CASSPQDYRRVYGYTF.

V gene TRBV5-1 combines with J gene TRBJ2-7; D may be TRBD2 (7 bases). Trimming shortened V by 5 bases and J by 6 bases, and 15 bases separated the two germline ends. The germline V gene has CDR1 SGHRS and CDR2 YFSETQ. This CDR3 region has 13 residues. DNA of the CDR3: TGCGCCAGCAGTAAGGGGGGGAGCTCCGAGCAGTACTTC. Its translation: CASSKGGSSEQYF.

This chain uses TRBV4-2 with TRBJ2-6; D is possibly TRBD1 (5 bases). Between the trimmed V and J ends, which lost 8 bases and 0 bases, there was a span of 20 bases. This CDR3 has 18 residues. Germline CDR1 is LGHNA and CDR2 is YNFKEQ. The CDR3 loop is CASQEAGPLNSGANVLTF. In DNA form, the CDR3 reads TGTGCCAGCCAGGAAGCAGGGCCGCTCAACTCTGGGGCCAACGTCCTGACTTTC.

V is TRBV2 and J is TRBJ2-5; TRBD2 agrees at 10 bases. The CDR3 is 14 residues long. Germline V gene sequence: CDR1 SNHLY, CDR2 FYNNEI. Losses at the gene ends were 10 bases for V and 5 bases for J; bases not matched to a gene: 10. The CDR3 protein is CATTPLAGDETQYF. CDR3 coding DNA: TGTGCCACCACGCCTCTAGCGGGGGATGAGACCCAGTACTTC.